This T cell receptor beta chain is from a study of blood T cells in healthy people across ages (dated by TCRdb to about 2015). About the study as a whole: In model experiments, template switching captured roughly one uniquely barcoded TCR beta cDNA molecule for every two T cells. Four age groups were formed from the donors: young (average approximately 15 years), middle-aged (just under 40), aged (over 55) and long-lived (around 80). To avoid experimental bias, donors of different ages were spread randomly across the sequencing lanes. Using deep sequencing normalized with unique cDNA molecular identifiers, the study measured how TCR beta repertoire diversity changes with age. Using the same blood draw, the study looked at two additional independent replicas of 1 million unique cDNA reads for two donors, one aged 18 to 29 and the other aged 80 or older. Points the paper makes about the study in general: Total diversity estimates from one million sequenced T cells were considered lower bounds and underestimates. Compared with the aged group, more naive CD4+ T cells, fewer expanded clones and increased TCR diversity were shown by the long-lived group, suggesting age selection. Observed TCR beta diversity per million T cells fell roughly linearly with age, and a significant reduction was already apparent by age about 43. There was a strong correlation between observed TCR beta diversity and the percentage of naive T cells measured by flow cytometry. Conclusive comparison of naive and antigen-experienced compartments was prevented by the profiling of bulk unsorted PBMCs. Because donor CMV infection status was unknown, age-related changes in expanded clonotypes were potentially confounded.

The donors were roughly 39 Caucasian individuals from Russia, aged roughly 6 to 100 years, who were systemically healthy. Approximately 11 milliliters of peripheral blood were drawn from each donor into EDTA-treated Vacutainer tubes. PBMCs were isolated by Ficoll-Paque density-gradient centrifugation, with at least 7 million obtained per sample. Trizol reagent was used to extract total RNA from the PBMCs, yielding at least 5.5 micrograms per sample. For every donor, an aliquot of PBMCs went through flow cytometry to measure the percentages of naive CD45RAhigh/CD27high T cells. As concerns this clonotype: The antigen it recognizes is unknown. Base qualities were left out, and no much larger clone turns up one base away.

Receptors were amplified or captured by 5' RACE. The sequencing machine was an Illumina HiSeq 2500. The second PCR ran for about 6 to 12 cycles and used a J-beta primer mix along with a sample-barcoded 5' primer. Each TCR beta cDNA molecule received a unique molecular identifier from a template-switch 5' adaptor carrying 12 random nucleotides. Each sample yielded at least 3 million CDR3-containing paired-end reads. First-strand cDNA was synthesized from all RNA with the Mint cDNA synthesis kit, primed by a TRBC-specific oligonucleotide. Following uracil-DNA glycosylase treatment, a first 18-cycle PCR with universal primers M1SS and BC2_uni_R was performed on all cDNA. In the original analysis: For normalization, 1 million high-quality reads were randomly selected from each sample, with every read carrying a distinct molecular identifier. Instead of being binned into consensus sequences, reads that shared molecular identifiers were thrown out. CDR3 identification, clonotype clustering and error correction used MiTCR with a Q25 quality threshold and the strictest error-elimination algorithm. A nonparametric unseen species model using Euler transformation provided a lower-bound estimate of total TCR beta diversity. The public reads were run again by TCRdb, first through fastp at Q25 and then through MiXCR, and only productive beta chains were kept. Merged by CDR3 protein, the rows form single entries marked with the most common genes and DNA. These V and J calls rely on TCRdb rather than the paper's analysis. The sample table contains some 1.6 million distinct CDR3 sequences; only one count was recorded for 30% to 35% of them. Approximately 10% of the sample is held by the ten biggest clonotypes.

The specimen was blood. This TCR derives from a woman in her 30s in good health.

The nucleotides are TGCAGTGCTAGCACAGGCTCACCTGAAGCTTTCTTT. Protein translation: CSASTGSPEAFF. Recombination joined TRBV20-1 with TRBJ1-1; the best D guess is TRBD1, with 5 bases matching. A distance of 11 bases separates the germline ends of V and J, which lose 3 bases and 6 bases respectively. The CDR3 goes from the cysteine to the phenylalanine over 12 residues. CDR3 DNA only is kept here, 36 bases in frame from base 1. Per the germline V gene (reference sequence), DFQATT is the CDR1 and SNEGSKA is the CDR2.